The following is a T cell receptor (gamma chain) sequence with its context. This clone is categorized as large (0.1 to 1%). No cognate antigen has been identified for it. Per-base quality was not reported, and no clone a single base away is much larger than it. For this chain, trimming is 6 bases at the V end and 12 bases at the J end, and the number of junction bases without a gene match is 11. The CDR3 sequence holds 11 residues, the cysteine and phenylalanine included. Here the CDR3 DNA is all that survives: 33 bases in frame from base 1. According to the germline V gene, CDR1 reads EGSTGY and CDR2 reads YDSYTSSV. In both library preparation methods, multiplex PCR was run with primers aimed at the conserved V and J regions of the TCR genes. Purified and pooled amplicons were sequenced on an Illumina MiSeq platform. On the study's bioinformatics: V(D)J alignment, clonotype assembly and translation were done with MiXCR, while functionality assessment and CDR3 repertoire analyses were done with VDJtools. CDR3 followed the IMGT definition, and analyses included only productive sequences that used functional genes, leaving out ORF genes and pseudogenes. A custom Python script was used to search all patients and controls for identical amino acid CDR3s of major clonotypes (frequency >=5%). To compare clonotype frequencies between patients and controls, a one-sided non-parametric Wilcoxon test was applied. With CATT, TCRdb called clones again from the public reads; duplicate DNA rows were later joined. The V and J calls shown here were made by TCRdb, not taken from the authors' results. This sample has roughly 560 gamma-chain clones in its table, and approximately 30% of those were observed once. Of the sample, about 17% is held by the ten largest clones.

For both patients and controls, peripheral blood mononuclear cells were isolated, and the genomic DNA from these cells was used for TCR sequencing. The control group, matched to the patients for age and sex, consisted of about 23 healthy adult blood donors (around 12 males and approximately eleven females) with a median age of roughly 60 years. This sample is drawn from a study of gamma delta lymphoproliferative disorders and STAT genes (dated by TCRdb to 2017 to 2018). Looking at the study overall: Gamma-chain libraries were prepared from at least 50 ng of genomic DNA using the LymphoTrack Dx TCRG Assay. Because no corresponding Invivoscribe delta assay was available, delta-chain libraries were prepared according to the EuroClonality-NGS working group standard operating procedure. To confirm results, a couple of gamma-chain samples and all delta-chain samples were sequenced twice. The study profiled TCR gamma and delta CDR3 repertoires by deep sequencing in Tgammadelta lymphoproliferative disease patients and healthy controls, within a larger immunophenotypic and STAT-mutation study.

Summary of the overall study and its limitations: When whole repertoires were clustered, gamma repertoires from patients grouped apart from those of healthy controls, but delta repertoires did not separate between the groups. Leukemic cells were skewed toward terminal effectors, whereas control T cells likely spanned varied maturation stages, a difference potentially limiting comparisons between patients and controls. Almost every major gamma and delta clonotype found in patients was public, meaning shared with at least one healthy donor, with just two gamma clonotypes being private to disease. The authors pointed out that NGS specificity may be lower at low frequencies, so whether leukemic clones are public or private needs to be confirmed.

This receptor was obtained from a human donor in good health. The sequence is built from TRGV4 and TRGJ1 or TRGJ2. TCRdb lists no J gene, so it was determined here by aligning the DNA to germline. What was sequenced was blood. The sequenced DNA is TGTGCCACCTGGATTCGAAGGGCGAAACTCTTT. This gives the protein CATWIRRAKLF.